This T cell receptor (beta chain) is drawn from a study of T-cell memory formation after mild COVID-19. Study overall: There were largely donor-specific TCR clusters.

TCRdb processed the 5' RACE reads anew with MiXCR; each CDR3 protein has one entry. The data contain roughly 300,000 distinct CDR3 sequences, 7.5% to 9.5% of them singletons. Study observations and caveats: CD4+ contracting clones were mainly CM and EM; CD8+ ones, EMRA. The authors left the SARS-CoV-2 specificity of second-wave clones peaking on day 37 unconfirmed. Clones contracting over day 15 to 85 were CD4/CD8 balanced, with later expanders leaning CD4+.

Of note for this clonotype: Its antigen is currently unknown.

Germline CDR1 DFQATT, CDR2 SNEGSKA (reference sequence). The CDR3 length is 15 residues. Trimming cost V 0 bases and J 0 bases, with 9 bases left between them. The sample taken for sequencing was PBMCs or a T cell subset sorted from them (not recorded which). The sequence was obtained from a man aged 18 to 30 who had mild COVID-19 (a few samples of this study predate the infection). Cell type and time point are not known. V usage is TRBV20-1 and J usage is TRBJ1-5; D gene unclear. The CDR3 DNA reads TGCAGTGCTAGAGAGGCTCAAGGTAGCAATCAGCCCCAGCATTTT. The encoded protein is CSAREAQGSNQPQHF.